A selection of T cell receptor beta chains follows, all from one sample in a study of metastatic and nonmetastatic thyroid tumors. With MiXCR, TCRdb reprocessed the PCR reads. This sample has just over 30,000 clones, with under 25% found just once. Sample: blood. These receptors all stem from a female donor with papillary thyroid cancer or a benign thyroid nodule (not recorded which). Some clones in this sample may be carry-over from other donors' samples. Both conserved end residues are part of each CDR3.

v_call: TRBV7-2
j_call: TRBJ2-1
cdr3_aa: CASSVRFSPGFF

v_call: TRBV6-2/TRBV6-3
j_call: TRBJ2-5
cdr3_aa: CASSLAGGYGTQYF

v_call: TRBV19
j_call: TRBJ2-1
cdr3_aa: CASSTGWEQFF

v_call: TRBV4-1
j_call: TRBJ1-1
cdr3_aa: CASSQDRGRKMNTEAFF

v_call: TRBV28
j_call: TRBJ2-7
cdr3_aa: CASKSPSGHSYEQYF

v_call: TRBV4-3
j_call: TRBJ2-7
cdr3_aa: CASSQGTGGTYEQYF

v_call: TRBV10-2
j_call: TRBJ2-7
cdr3_aa: CASSHSSYEQYF

v_call: TRBV19
j_call: TRBJ1-2
cdr3_aa: CASRNPGTRGGYWF

v_call: TRBV7-2
j_call: TRBJ2-3
cdr3_aa: CASSLALSTDTQYF

v_call: TRBV5-1
j_call: TRBJ2-1
cdr3_aa: CASSFGTAEQFF

v_call: TRBV4-1
j_call: TRBJ1-2
cdr3_aa: CASSQLGTGDYGYTF

v_call: TRBV7-2
j_call: TRBJ1-5
cdr3_aa: CASSERYREGQPQHF

v_call: TRBV20-1
j_call: TRBJ2-2
cdr3_aa: CSARDPRAGNTGELFF

v_call: TRBV20-1
j_call: TRBJ1-5
cdr3_aa: CSAPPSAPDQPQHF

v_call: TRBV19
j_call: TRBJ2-1
cdr3_aa: CASSILSSGTGGKYKFGEQFF

v_call: TRBV6-1
j_call: TRBJ2-7
cdr3_aa: CASSVQGAYEQYF